The clone carrying this T cell receptor beta chain was found many times. No antigen is known for it. The sample originates from a study of T cells in Graves' hyperthyroidism and ophthalmopathy. Notes on the study in general: Model predictions of ophthalmopathy came a median roughly 6.7 months before onset.

The ends lost 6 bases at V and 8 bases at J; junction bases unmatched: 12. The length of the CDR3 is 14 residues. Using RNA transcripts as the source, TCR beta CDR3 regions were amplified. In the first-round RT-PCR of the TCR CDR3, the HTBI primer set was used. TCRdb independently ran MiXCR on the multiplex PCR reads; one entry per CDR3 protein. The data contain 550,000 to 700,000 distinct CDR3 sequences, roughly 14% of them singletons. The rearrangement joins TRBV12-3 or TRBV12-4 to TRBJ1-2; 7 nucleotides agree with TRBD1. The source is a woman aged 40 to 50 with Graves' ophthalmopathy. The sequenced sample consisted of blood. The CDR3 DNA reads TGTGCCAGCAGCCCGACAGGGTTGAGTAGAGGCTACACCTTC. It is translated as CASSPTGLSRGYTF.